The clone carrying this TCR beta chain was seen once. What it binds is not known. The repertoire was sequenced with immunoSEQ multiplex PCR; TCRdb's copy has only in-frame clones and lacks some. The table records 2 million to 2.5 million clones, over 85% of them present only once. The germline V gene encodes CDR1 SGHRS and CDR2 YFSETQ. After removal of 3 bases from V and 4 bases from J, the junction contained 9 bases not matched to a gene. The CDR3 consists of 15 residues. This sample is drawn from a study of shared clonotypes between healthy human individuals. Study-wide results and caveats: The study sampled only blood, and tissue repertoires likely differ. The study found lower generation probabilities in non-shared clonotypes than in those shared by all four donors.

The V and J genes are TRBV5-1 and TRBJ2-7, with 8 bases matching TRBD1. What was sequenced was naive CD4+ T cells from PBMCs. Indicated subset: CD45RA+ positively selected. This TCR came from a man aged 18 to 29 in good health. Some clones in this sample may be carry-over from other donors' samples. In DNA form, the CDR3 reads TGCGCCAGCAGCTCCACGGAGACAGGGGAGTACGAGCAGTACTTC. Protein: CASSSTETGEYEQYF.